The source of this T cell receptor (beta chain) is a study of blood T cell repertoires in COVID-19. Study context: Samples representing acute and convalescent COVID-19 were sourced from the United States, Italy and Spain. PBMCs, B-cell-depleted T cells, or T cells were the source of the cDNA or gDNA that made up the material.

Authors' methods: Researchers report that nucleated cell counts were estimated from reference gene primer amplification. Repertoires were generated with immunoSEQ multiplex PCR, while TCRdb's copy carries only in-frame clones and drops some. The V and J calls and clone size come from that table; D and trimming were worked out from the DNA. The data show 45,000 to 55,000 clones, with about 86% seen just once and approximately 10% held by the top ten. The CDR3 has 13 amino acids. Trimming left V 5 bases short and J 8 bases short, with 10 bases between. J is TRBJ1-6 and V is TRBV12-3 or TRBV12-4; D might be TRBD1 (6 bases). The receptor was derived from a man in his sixties or seventies with active COVID-19. The sequenced sample was peripheral blood. The CDR3 loop reads CASSKTGDSPLHF. The CDR3 bases are TGTGCCAGCAGTAAGACAGGAGATTCACCCCTCCACTTT.